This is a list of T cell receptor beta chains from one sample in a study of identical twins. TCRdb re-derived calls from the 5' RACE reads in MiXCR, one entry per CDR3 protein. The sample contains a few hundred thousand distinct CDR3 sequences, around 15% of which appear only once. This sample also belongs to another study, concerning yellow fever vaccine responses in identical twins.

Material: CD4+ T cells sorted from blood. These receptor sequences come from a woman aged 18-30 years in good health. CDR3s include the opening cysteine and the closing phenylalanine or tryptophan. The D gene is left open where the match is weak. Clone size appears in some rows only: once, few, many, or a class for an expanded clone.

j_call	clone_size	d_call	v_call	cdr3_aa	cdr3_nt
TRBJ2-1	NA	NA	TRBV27	CASSSPGRKIVDEQFF	TGTGCCAGCAGTTCACCGGGACGCAAGATAGTAGATGAGCAGTTCTTC
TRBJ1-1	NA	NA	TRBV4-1	CASSQEPQTGLNTEAFF	TGCGCCAGCAGCCAAGAACCCCAGACAGGACTGAACACTGAAGCTTTCTTT
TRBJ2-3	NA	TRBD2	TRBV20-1	CSAPRTSGGHTDTQYF	TGCAGCGCCCCACGGACTAGCGGGGGACACACAGATACGCAGTATTTT
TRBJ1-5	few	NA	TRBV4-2	CASSQDSFGRDSNQPQHF	TGTGCCAGCAGCCAAGACTCGTTCGGCAGGGATAGCAATCAGCCCCAGCATTTT
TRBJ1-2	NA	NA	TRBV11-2	CASSPERQTYGYTF	TGTGCCAGCAGCCCCGAGCGACAGACCTATGGCTACACCTTC
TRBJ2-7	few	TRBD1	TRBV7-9	CASSPPVGTGSYEQYF	TGTGCCAGCAGCCCACCCGTGGGGACAGGGTCCTACGAGCAGTACTTC
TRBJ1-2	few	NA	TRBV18	CASSPNREPGYTF	TGTGCCAGCTCACCTAACAGGGAACCCGGCTACACCTTC
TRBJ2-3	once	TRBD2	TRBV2	CASSIAGVVSDTQYF	TGTGCCAGCAGTATAGCGGGAGTGGTCTCAGATACGCAGTATTTT
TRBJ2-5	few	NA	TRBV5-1	CASSLARFSTGPQETQYF	TGCGCCAGCAGCTTGGCCCGGTTTAGTACAGGGCCCCAAGAGACCCAGTACTTC
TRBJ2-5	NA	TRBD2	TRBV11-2	CASSLAGGRGETQYF	TGTGCCAGCAGCTTAGCGGGAGGAAGGGGTGAGACCCAGTACTTC
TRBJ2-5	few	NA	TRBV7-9	CASSLARASAIQETQYF	TGTGCCAGCAGCTTAGCGCGGGCCTCAGCCATTCAAGAGACCCAGTACTTC
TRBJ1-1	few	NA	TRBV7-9	CASSPSPPTFF	TGTGCCAGCAGCCCATCCCCCCCTACTTTCTTT
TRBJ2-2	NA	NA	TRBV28	CASRREGPNTGELFF	TGTGCCAGCCGGCGCGAGGGCCCGAACACCGGGGAGCTGTTTTTT
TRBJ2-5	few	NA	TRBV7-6	CASSLGGGAETQYF	TGTGCCAGCAGCTTAGGCGGAGGGGCAGAGACCCAGTACTTC
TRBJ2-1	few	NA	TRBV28	CATLPGQYNEQFF	TGTGCCACCCTTCCCGGGCAGTACAATGAGCAGTTCTTC
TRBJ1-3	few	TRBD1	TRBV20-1	CSATGDLIGNTIYF	TGCAGTGCAACAGGGGACTTGATTGGAAACACCATATATTTT
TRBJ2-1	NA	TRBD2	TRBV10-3	CATGLANEQFF	TGTGCCACGGGACTAGCAAATGAGCAGTTCTTC
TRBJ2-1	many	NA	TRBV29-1	CSVERGVGSYNEQFF	TGCAGCGTTGAGCGGGGAGTCGGCTCCTACAATGAGCAGTTCTTC
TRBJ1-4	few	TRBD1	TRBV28	CATYGQGNEKLFF	TGTGCCACCTATGGACAGGGCAATGAAAAACTGTTTTTT
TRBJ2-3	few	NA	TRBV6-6	CASSYSGADTQYF	TGTGCCAGCAGTTACTCGGGTGCAGATACGCAGTATTTT
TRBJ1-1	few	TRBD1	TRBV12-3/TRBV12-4	CASIGQGTTNTEAFF	TGTGCCAGCATAGGACAGGGGACTACGAACACTGAAGCTTTCTTT
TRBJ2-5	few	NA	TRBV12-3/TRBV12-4	CASSLKQGAQYF	TGTGCCAGCAGTTTAAAACAGGGCGCCCAGTACTTC
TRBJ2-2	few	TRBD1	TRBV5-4	CASRRDSQNTGELFF	TGTGCCAGCAGACGGGACAGCCAGAACACCGGGGAGCTGTTTTTT
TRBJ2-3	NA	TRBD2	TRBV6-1	CASRQRTSSYTDTQYF	TGTGCCAGCAGACAAAGGACTAGCTCTTACACAGATACGCAGTATTTT
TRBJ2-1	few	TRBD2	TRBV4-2	CASSRIATSGVKGEQFF	TGTGCCAGCAGCCGAATAGCAACTAGCGGGGTTAAGGGTGAGCAGTTCTTC
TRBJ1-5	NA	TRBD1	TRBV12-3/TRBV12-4	CASSVTGGKPQHF	TGTGCCAGCAGCGTTACAGGGGGGAAGCCCCAGCATTTT
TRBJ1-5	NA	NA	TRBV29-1	CSVVAGWNQPQHF	TGCAGCGTTGTCGCGGGGTGGAATCAGCCCCAGCATTTT
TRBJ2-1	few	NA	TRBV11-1	CASSPTPDPYNEQFF	TGTGCCAGCAGCCCTACCCCAGACCCCTACAATGAGCAGTTCTTC
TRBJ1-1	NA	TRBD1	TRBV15	CATSKGTVNTEAFF	TGTGCCACCAGCAAAGGGACAGTGAACACTGAAGCTTTCTTT
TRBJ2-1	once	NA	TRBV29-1	CSADQGISYNEQFF	TGCAGCGCTGATCAGGGGATCTCCTACAATGAGCAGTTCTTC
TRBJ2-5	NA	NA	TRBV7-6	CASSRRGGEGETQYF	TGTGCCAGCAGCCGCAGGGGAGGGGAGGGAGAGACCCAGTACTTC
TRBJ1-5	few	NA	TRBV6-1	CASSRTHSNQPQHF	TGTGCCAGCAGCCGGACACATAGCAATCAGCCCCAGCATTTT
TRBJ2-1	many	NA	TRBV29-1	CSAVLNEQFF	TGCAGCGCCGTCTTAAATGAGCAGTTCTTC
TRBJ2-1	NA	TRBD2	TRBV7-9	CASSLSGLAGNEQFF	TGTGCCAGCAGCTTATCGGGACTAGCGGGCAATGAGCAGTTCTTC
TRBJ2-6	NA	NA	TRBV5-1	CASSLPKSSGANVLTF	TGCGCCAGCAGCTTACCAAAGAGCTCTGGGGCCAACGTCCTGACTTTC
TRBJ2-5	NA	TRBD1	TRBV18	CASSTRTGETQYF	TGTGCCAGCTCAACACGGACAGGGGAGACCCAGTACTTC
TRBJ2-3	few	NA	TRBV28	CASKMGTLGQYF	TGTGCCAGCAAAATGGGGACCCTGGGGCAGTATTTT
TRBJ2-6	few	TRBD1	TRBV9	CASSPRQGSSGANVLTF	TGTGCCAGCAGCCCTCGACAGGGCTCCTCTGGGGCCAACGTCCTGACTTTC
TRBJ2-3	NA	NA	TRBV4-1	CASSQDRAGIDTQYF	TGCGCCAGCAGCCAAGACAGAGCTGGCATAGATACGCAGTATTTT
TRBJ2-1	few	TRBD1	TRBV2	CASRDRGANNEQFF	TGTGCCAGCAGGGACAGGGGGGCCAACAATGAGCAGTTCTTC